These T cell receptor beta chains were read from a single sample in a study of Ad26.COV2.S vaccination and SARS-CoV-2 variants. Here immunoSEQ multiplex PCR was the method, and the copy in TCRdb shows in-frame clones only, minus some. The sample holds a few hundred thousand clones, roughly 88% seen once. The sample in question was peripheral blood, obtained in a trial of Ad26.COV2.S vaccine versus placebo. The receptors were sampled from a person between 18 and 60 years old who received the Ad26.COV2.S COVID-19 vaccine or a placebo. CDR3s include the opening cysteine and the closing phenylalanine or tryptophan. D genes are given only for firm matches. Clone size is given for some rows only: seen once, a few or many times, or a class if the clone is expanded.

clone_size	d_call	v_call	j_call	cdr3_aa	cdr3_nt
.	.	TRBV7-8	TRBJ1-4	CASSSPWGIYEKLFF	TGTGCCAGCAGCTCCCCTTGGGGGATCTATGAAAAACTGTTTTTT
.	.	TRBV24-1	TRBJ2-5	CATSDSSGWTQYF	TGTGCCACCAGTGATTCCTCTGGTTGGACCCAGTACTTC
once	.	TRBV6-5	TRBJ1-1	CASSYSWGQGAAFF	TGTGCCAGCAGTTACTCCTGGGGCCAGGGCGCAGCTTTCTTT
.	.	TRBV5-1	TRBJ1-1	CASSLARGRVYTEAFF	TGCGCCAGCAGCTTGGCCCGGGGGCGCGTTTACACTGAAGCTTTCTTT
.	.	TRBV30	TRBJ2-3	CAWSMGGADTQYF	TGTGCCTGGAGTATGGGGGGCGCGGATACGCAGTATTTT
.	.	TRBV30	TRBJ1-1	CAWGGTEAFF	TGTGCCTGGGGGGGCACTGAAGCTTTCTTT
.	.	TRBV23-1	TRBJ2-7	CASLVEGISYEQYF	TGCGCCAGTCTCGTAGAGGGAATATCCTACGAGCAGTACTTC
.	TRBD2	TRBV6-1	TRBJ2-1	CASSEVPAGGYNEQFF	TGTGCCAGCAGTGAAGTTCCAGCGGGGGGATACAATGAGCAGTTCTTC
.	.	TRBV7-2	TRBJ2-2	CASSLGRQHTGELFF	TGTGCCAGCAGCTTGGGCAGACAGCACACCGGGGAGCTGTTTTTT
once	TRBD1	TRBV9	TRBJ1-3	CASSSTDRAGNTIYF	TGTGCCAGCAGCTCGACGGACAGGGCTGGAAACACCATATATTTT
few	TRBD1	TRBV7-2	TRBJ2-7	CASSSTRTGWYF	TGTGCCAGCAGCTCAACCCGGACAGGGTGGTACTTC
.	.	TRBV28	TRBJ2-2	CASSSPSEPTGELFF	TGTGCCAGCAGCTCGCCGTCAGAGCCCACCGGGGAGCTGTTTTTT
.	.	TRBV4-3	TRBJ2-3	CASSPGIEPDTQYF	TGCGCCAGCAGCCCTGGGATCGAACCAGATACGCAGTATTTT
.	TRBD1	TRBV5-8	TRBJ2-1	CASNLLGTGYEQFF	TGTGCCAGCAACCTGCTCGGGACAGGGTATGAGCAGTTCTTC
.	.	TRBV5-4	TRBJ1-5	CASSLNGVEPQHF	TGTGCCAGCAGCTTGAACGGGGTGGAACCCCAGCATTTT
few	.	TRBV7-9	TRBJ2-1	CASSLEWGSEQFF	TGTGCCAGCAGCTTAGAATGGGGTTCCGAGCAGTTCTTC
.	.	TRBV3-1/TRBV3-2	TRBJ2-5	CASSRHRDFGETQYF	TGTGCCAGCAGCCGTCACAGGGACTTCGGGGAGACCCAGTACTTC
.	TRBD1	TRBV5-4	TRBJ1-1	CASSLLGQGSMNTEAFF	TGTGCCAGCAGCTTGTTAGGACAGGGGAGCATGAACACTGAAGCTTTCTTT
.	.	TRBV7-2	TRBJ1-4	CASSLGLSMSGQTNEKLFF	TGTGCCAGCAGCTTAGGCCTCAGTATGTCAGGACAGACTAATGAAAAACTGTTTTTT
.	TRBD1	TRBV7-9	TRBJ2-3	CASSFEAGGAYTQYF	TGTGCCAGCAGCTTCGAGGCAGGGGGCGCATATACGCAGTATTTT
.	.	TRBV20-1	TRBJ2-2	CSGGNTGELFF	TGCAGTGGGGGGAACACCGGGGAGCTGTTTTTT
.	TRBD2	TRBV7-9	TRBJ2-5	CASSLAGGNSQETQYF	TGTGCCAGCAGCTTAGCGGGAGGGAACAGTCAAGAGACCCAGTACTTC
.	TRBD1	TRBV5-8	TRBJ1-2	CASSIVGQGVHGYGYTF	TGTGCCAGCAGCATCGTGGGACAGGGGGTCCATGGCTATGGCTACACCTTC
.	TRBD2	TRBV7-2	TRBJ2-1	CASRPGLAGGYLYNEQFF	TGTGCCAGCAGGCCGGGACTAGCGGGGGGATACCTCTACAATGAGCAGTTCTTC
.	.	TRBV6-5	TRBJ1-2	CASRFLYGYTF	TGTGCCAGCAGATTTCTCTATGGCTACACCTTC
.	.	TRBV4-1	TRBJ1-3	CASSQEGRSGNTIYF	TGCGCCAGCAGCCAAGAGGGAAGGTCTGGAAACACCATATATTTT
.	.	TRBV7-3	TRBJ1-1	CASSFGGEPNTEAFF	TGTGCCAGCAGCTTTGGGGGGGAGCCGAACACTGAAGCTTTCTTT
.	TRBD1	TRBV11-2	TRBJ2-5	CASSFRQGRLETQYF	TGTGCCAGCAGCTTCAGACAGGGACGGTTGGAGACCCAGTACTTC
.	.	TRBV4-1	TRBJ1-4	CASSQPGRKNEKLFF	TGCGCCAGCAGCCAACCGGGACGGAAGAATGAAAAACTGTTTTTT